This TCR beta chain was retrieved from a study of T-cell reconstitution after alpha-beta-depleted transplantation in children. Study results and caveats: Surviving recipient T cells and intrathymic progenitors accounted for some patients' high TCRbeta diversity at day 60. Alpha-beta T cells about two months after transplant reportedly derived from several hundred expanded graft clones. Newly produced T cells mostly accounted for T-cell counts and diversity one year post-transplant.

This CDR3 is built from 14 residues. With V trimmed by 1 base and J by 7 bases, 5 bases remained unmatched. Germline V lookup: CDR1 GTSNPN, CDR2 SVGIG (reference sequence). Unique molecular identifiers tagged the TCRbeta library. TCRdb reprocessed the PCR reads via MiXCR and lists one record per CDR3 protein. In the table there are roughly 500,000 distinct CDR3 sequences, under 12% of which are singletons. This clonotype was recorded at least ten times. The antigen is unknown. The V gene is TRBV30, the J gene TRBJ1-2; 11 nucleotides align to TRBD1. The source was PBMCs, collected before TCRalphabeta/CD19-depleted stem cell transplant. This TCR was recovered from a child aged 2 to 15 with inherited bone marrow failure, due to receive a stem cell transplant. In DNA form, the CDR3 reads TGTGCCTGGAGTGAAGGACAGGGGGCGCTTGGCTACACCTTC. Protein sequence: CAWSEGQGALGYTF.